Following are 8 T cell receptor beta chains from one sample sequenced in a study of blood T cell repertoires in COVID-19. Libraries were prepared by immunoSEQ multiplex PCR; TCRdb keeps only in-frame clonotypes and omits some of them. This table has fewer than 250,000 clones, around 86% appearing once. Sequencing used PBMCs or T cells enriched from blood (not recorded which). The receptors shown here come from a man aged 30 to 45 in a cohort exposed to, infected with or recovered from COVID-19 (not recorded which).

This clone has a single count. The gene calls are TRBV28 and TRBJ1-1; D is possibly TRBD1 (6 bases). The germline V and J ends were trimmed by 5 bases and 6 bases, with 16 bases remaining between them. The CDR3 is 14 amino acids. Per the germline V gene, CDR1 is MDHEN and CDR2 is SYDVKM. The CDR3 here is CASSTQQGRAEAFF. The CDR3, as DNA: TGTGCCAGCAGTACCCAACAGGGAAGGGCTGAAGCTTTCTTT.

V and J are TRBV5-1 and TRBJ2-2; D remains ambiguous. V was pared by 4 bases and J by 6 bases, with 13 bases between. Per the germline V gene, CDR1 is SGHRS and CDR2 is YFSETQ. The CDR3 consists of 14 residues. CDR3 amino acids: CASSPRRSAGELFF. The CDR3 region has the DNA TGCGCCAGCAGCCCCCGTCGTTCAGCCGGGGAGCTGTTTTTT. The full variable domain, in which reference TRBV5-1 and TRBJ2-2 provide the parts outside the CDR3, is KAGVTQTPRYLIKTRGQQVTLSCSPISGHRSVSWYQQTPGQGLQFLFEYFSETQRNKGNFPGRFSGRQFSNSRSEMNVSTLELGDSALYLCASSPRRSAGELFFGEGSRLTVL.

This chain connects TRBV19 to TRBJ1-3; 7 positions match TRBD1. The germline CDR1 and CDR2 sequences are LNHDA and SQIVND (reference sequence). The CDR3 sequence is 15 residues long. Trimming took 4 bases from V and 2 from J; bases not matched to a gene: 5. CDR3 residues: CASSTGQAPGNTIYF. The CDR3 DNA reads TGTGCCAGTAGTACCGGACAGGCACCTGGAAACACCATATATTTT.

V is TRBV5-1 and J is TRBJ1-6; 8 bases are a match to TRBD1. This CDR3 is 15 amino acids long. V dropped 3 bases and J dropped 5; count of bases not matched to a gene: 4. CDR1 is SGHRS, CDR2 YFSETQ, per germline. The CDR3 DNA reads TGCGCCAGCAGCTCGGCAGGGGGCAATAATTCACCCCTCCACTTT. As protein: CASSSAGGNNSPLHF.

This clone has only a few counts. The chain joins TRBV28 to TRBJ2-1, with no clear D. Trimming cost V 4 bases and J 12 bases, with 10 bases left between them. The CDR3 is 11 amino acids. Germline CDR1 MDHEN, CDR2 SYDVKM. Here the CDR3 reads CASSYDMRQFF. For the CDR3, the DNA is TGTGCCAGCAGTTACGACATGCGGCAGTTCTTC.

The DNA for the CDR3 is TGCGCCAGCAGCCGTGCGGTCCGGCGGGAGGGTTACAATGAGCAGTTCTTC. The encoded protein is CASSRAVRREGYNEQFF. The genes are TRBV4-3 and TRBJ2-1; 9 nucleotides align to TRBD2. The CDR3 is 17 amino acids. The germline CDR1 and CDR2 sequences are LGHNA and YSLEER. V lost 4 bases and J lost 4; bases outside the gene matches: 11.

V and J are TRBV6-2 or TRBV6-3 and TRBJ1-5; 8 bases match TRBD1. V shed 6 bases, J shed 7 bases, and the junction held 8 bases outside the gene matches. Germline V gene lookup returns CDR1 MNHEY and CDR2 SVGEGT. The CDR3 consists of 14 residues. The DNA for the CDR3 is TGTGCCAGCAGCGGACAGGGCGAGGAACAGCCCCAGCATTTT. This translates into CASSGQGEEQPQHF.

The chain couples TRBV6-2 or TRBV6-3 to TRBJ2-7; the D gene is possibly TRBD2 (6 bases). Germline V gene lookup returns CDR1 MNHEY and CDR2 SVGEGT. The CDR3 extends over 16 amino acids. The V end lost 0 bases, the J end lost 0 bases, and 12 bases lay between the germline ends. The CDR3 reads CASSYSGGDHSYEQYF. DNA of the CDR3: TGTGCCAGCAGTTACTCTGGCGGGGATCACTCCTACGAGCAGTACTTC.